This T cell receptor beta chain came from a study of blood T cell repertoires in COVID-19. The overall study: The samples span acute and convalescent COVID-19 from the United States, Italy and Spain. T cells, B-cell-depleted T cells, or PBMCs supplied cDNA or gDNA.

Methods used by the authors: The authors estimated nucleated cell counts from reference gene primer amplification. Assay used: immunoSEQ multiplex PCR; TCRdb lists only in-frame clones, some missing. D and trimming were read from the DNA, whereas the V and J calls and clone size are those reported in that table. The sample lists over 100,000 clones, 86% occurring once. A note on this clone: Other DNA sequences in this specimen translate into the identical CDR3.

Sequencing used peripheral blood. The sequence derives from a man aged 40-49 years with acute or convalescent COVID-19.

CDR3 bases: TGCGCCAGCAGCTCCCGACAGGGGAGCTCCTACGAGCAGTACTTC. Translating it yields CASSSRQGSSYEQYF. The rearrangement uses TRBV5-1 and TRBJ2-7; 8 nucleotides agree with TRBD1. The germline V gene has CDR1 SGHRS and CDR2 YFSETQ. V shed 3 bases and J 0 bases; nucleotides not matched to a gene: 5. There are 15 residues in the CDR3. The entire variable domain, with the rest obtained from reference TRBV5-1 and TRBJ2-7, is as follows: KAGVTQTPRYLIKTRGQQVTLSCSPISGHRSVSWYQQTPGQGLQFLFEYFSETQRNKGNFPGRFSGRQFSNSRSEMNVSTLELGDSALYLCASSSRQGSSYEQYFGPGTRLTVT.